The 5 T cell receptor beta chains below all came from one sample that was sequenced in a study of beta chain features in type 1 diabetes. Study-wide points: Moderately but significantly shorter TCRB CDR3s were found in Type 1 diabetes patients in all four CD4+ subsets.

Sequencing targeted expressed TCRB transcripts, as all isolated RNA had been reverse transcribed. Profiling relied on immunoSEQ multiplex PCR, and the TCRdb table lists in-frame clones only, not all of them. The sample yields fewer than 200,000 clones, about a tenth seen once. No antigens are known for them. Sequencing input: central memory CD4+ T cells from blood. The receptors stem from a man in his thirties or forties with type 1 diabetes.

The chain uses TRBV19 and TRBJ1-5; D unclear. The V gene lost 4 bases and the J gene lost 5 bases, with 6 bases spanning the gap. Germline assignment: CDR1 LNHDA and CDR2 SQIVND (reference sequence). CDR3 length equals 12 residues. In DNA, the CDR3 is TGTGCCAGTAGTACCCGGGATCAGCCCCAGCATTTT. Amino acid sequence: CASSTRDQPQHF.

A few counts support this clone. The chain uses TRBV28 and TRBJ2-7; tentatively, D is TRBD1 (5 bases). The germline gives CDR1 MDHEN, CDR2 SYDVKM. The V and J ends lost 2 bases and 3 bases respectively, with 8 bases between them. This CDR3 is built from 13 residues. The CDR3 DNA is TGTGCCAGCAGTTTAGGTCAGGGCTACGAGCAGTACTTC. Translated, it gives CASSLGQGYEQYF.

In this sample, this clone turned up a few times. The rearrangement joins TRBV28 to TRBJ1-2, with 7 bases matching TRBD1. Germline lookup yields CDR1 MDHEN and CDR2 SYDVKM. V lost 7 bases to trimming and J lost 3 bases; unmatched junction nucleotides: 8. This CDR3 region has 14 residues. Here the CDR3 reads CASTLSQGYYGYTF. The CDR3 coding sequence is TGTGCCAGCACCCTATCACAGGGGTACTATGGCTACACCTTC.

This clone was observed a few times. The V and J genes are TRBV5-1 and TRBJ2-5; TRBD2 aligns across 10 bases. From germline, CDR1 is SGHRS and CDR2 YFSETQ. CDR3 length equals 15 residues. After removal of 2 bases from V and 4 bases from J, the junction contained 5 bases not matched to a gene. CDR3 protein: CASSLGLAGVETQYF. The CDR3, as DNA: TGCGCCAGCAGCTTAGGCCTAGCGGGAGTAGAGACCCAGTACTTC.

The chain carries TRBV7-9 and TRBJ2-2, with 10 bases identical to TRBD2. The CDR3 contains 16 residues. V shed 1 base and J 1 base; nucleotides not matched to a gene: 0. The germline gives CDR1 SEHNR, CDR2 FQNEAQ (reference sequence). In DNA form, the CDR3 reads TGTGCCAGCAGCTTAGGGACTAGCGGGAACACCGGGGAGCTGTTTTTT. Protein product: CASSLGTSGNTGELFF.